The subject of this entry is one T cell receptor beta chain. As yet, its antigen is unknown. The source of the sample is a study of cytomegalovirus exposure and HLA in healthy donors. CDR3 length: 17 amino acids. V gave up 4 bases and J gave up 4 bases, with 23 bases separating them. CDR1 and CDR2 (germline): SGHNT, YYREEE (reference sequence). Among the donors, all were healthy bone marrow donors. Study-wide findings and caveats: The presence/absence work took it that sequencing depth was about the same across donors.

The study ran its PCR with 60 Vbeta and 13 Jbeta primers. This table comes from immunoSEQ multiplex PCR, and its TCRdb copy is limited to in-frame clones, with some not included. This table has approximately 150,000 clones, about 72% appearing once. The J gene is TRBJ1-2, the V gene TRBV5-4, with D possibly matching TRBD1 (5 bases). This TCR was sampled from a man between 35 and 55 years old in good health and CMV-seronegative. The sample comprised PBMCs. The CDR3 spells CASSTVGQAAHSYGYTF. In DNA, the CDR3 is TGTGCCAGCAGCACCGTGGGGCAGGCGGCGCACAGCTATGGCTACACCTTC.